The TCR beta chain under discussion was sequenced for a study of shared clonotypes between healthy human individuals. Naive CD8 cells lacked CD45RO, underwent positive selection for CCR7 and left out terminally differentiated effector memory CD45RA+ cells. Every donor, a Caucasian adult, lived in Nashville, Tennessee. Each cell subset's genomic DNA was divided evenly among several immunoSEQ plates. Assay used: immunoSEQ multiplex PCR; TCRdb lists only in-frame clones, some missing. The table lists 450,000 to 700,000 clones, roughly 95% of them singletons. Per the germline V gene, CDR1 is LNHDA and CDR2 is SQIVND (reference sequence). CDR3 length: 13 amino acids. With 4 bases clipped from V and 4 bases from J, the junction kept 2 bases outside the gene matches.

The receptor was isolated from a woman younger than 45 in good health. The sample comprised naive CD8+ T cells sorted from blood. J is TRBJ2-5 and V is TRBV19; the match to TRBD2 covers 8 bases. The CDR3 DNA reads as TGTGCCAGTAGTAACGGACTAGCAGAGACCCAGTACTTC. Translating gives CASSNGLAETQYF.